Below, one T cell receptor beta chain is given with its context. Its matching antigen is unknown. This record belongs to a study of cytomegalovirus exposure and HLA in healthy donors. Study as a whole: The study's early data release held about 85 million unique TCRs from HLA-typed donors. Regarding the study as a whole: An apparent linkage of common viral pathogens to several of the most significant clusters emerged in a later analysis. Later on, an analysis tied approximately 17,000 TCR beta sequences to HLA alleles at 0.05 false discovery rate.

The PCR made use of 60 Vbeta and 13 Jbeta primers. Only in-frame clones appear in the TCRdb table, and some are missing; sequencing was by immunoSEQ multiplex PCR. The sample's table shows roughly 190,000 clones. The CDR3 is 15 amino acids. Per the germline V gene, CDR1 is SGHNT and CDR2 is YYREEE (reference sequence). Trimming took 4 bases from V and 2 from J, leaving 15 bases between them. The rearrangement joins TRBV5-4 to TRBJ1-2, with a tentative D call TRBD1 (6 bases). This sequence originates from a man aged 25-40 years in good health and CMV-seronegative. Specimen: PBMCs. CDR3 DNA sequence: TGTGCCAGCAGCCAAGGACAGTTGTTAAACTATGGCTACACCTTC. Protein product: CASSQGQLLNYGYTF.